This T cell receptor (beta chain) was recorded in a study of blood T cell repertoires in COVID-19. Sequenced by immunoSEQ multiplex PCR; TCRdb stores in-frame clones only, minus some. Of tens of thousands of clones listed, around 80% were seen once; the top ten hold roughly an eighth. The CDR3 loop spans 15 amino acids. V was pared by 9 bases and J by 4 bases, with 20 bases between. CDR1 is SEHNR, CDR2 FQNEAQ, per germline (reference sequence). This chain joins TRBV7-9 and TRBJ2-3; perhaps TRBD2 as D (6 bases). The specimen sequenced was peripheral blood. The TCR was taken from a human donor in a cohort sampled during active COVID-19. The CDR3 DNA is TGTGCCAGTGGAAAAGCGGGCGAGCAGGCAGATACGCAGTATTTT. Residues: CASGKAGEQADTQYF.